This is a list of T cell receptor beta chains from one sample in a study of shared clonotypes between healthy human individuals. The table came from immunoSEQ multiplex PCR; TCRdb's copy has only in-frame clones and leaves some out. The sample yields about 1.5 million clones, around 95% seen once. The sequenced sample consisted of naive CD4+ T cells sorted from blood. The receptors stem from a man aged 25 to 40 in good health. The CDR3 runs from the conserved cysteine through the conserved F or W. The order of the fields is V gene, clone size, J gene, D gene, CDR3 protein, CDR3 DNA. A D gene is named only where the DNA matches it firmly. Clone sizes are given selectively: once, few, many, or a class where the clone is expanded.

v_gene: TRBV10-2
abundance: -
j_gene: TRBJ2-7
d_gene: TRBD2
CDR3aa: CASSESSGRAGEQYF
CDR3nt: TGCGCCAGCAGTGAGTCTAGCGGGAGGGCCGGCGAGCAGTACTTC

v_gene: TRBV5-5
abundance: -
j_gene: TRBJ2-5
d_gene: -
CDR3aa: CASSSDPSSQETQYF
CDR3nt: TGTGCCAGCAGCTCCGACCCTAGCAGTCAAGAGACCCAGTACTTC

v_gene: TRBV5-6
abundance: -
j_gene: TRBJ1-2
d_gene: -
CDR3aa: CASSFAGPGYGYTF
CDR3nt: TGTGCCAGCAGCTTTGCAGGGCCAGGCTATGGCTACACCTTC

v_gene: TRBV5-6
abundance: -
j_gene: TRBJ2-2
d_gene: -
CDR3aa: CASSLDSSGELFF
CDR3nt: TGTGCCAGCAGCTTGGACAGTTCCGGGGAGCTGTTTTTT

v_gene: TRBV7-2
abundance: once
j_gene: TRBJ2-6
d_gene: -
CDR3aa: CASSLAPRGGVRGANVLTF
CDR3nt: TGTGCCAGCAGCTTAGCCCCACGAGGCGGGGTTCGGGGGGCCAACGTCCTGACTTTC

v_gene: TRBV5-1
abundance: -
j_gene: TRBJ2-7
d_gene: -
CDR3aa: CASSLRLPGEVHF
CDR3nt: TGCGCCAGCAGCTTGAGGTTGCCCGGGGAGGTTCACTTC

v_gene: TRBV19
abundance: -
j_gene: TRBJ2-3
d_gene: TRBD1
CDR3aa: CASVGTGRTDTQYF
CDR3nt: TGTGCCAGTGTTGGGACAGGGCGCACAGATACGCAGTATTTT

v_gene: TRBV2
abundance: -
j_gene: TRBJ1-5
d_gene: -
CDR3aa: CASSVGNRANQPQHF
CDR3nt: TGTGCCAGCAGTGTCGGTAACAGGGCCAATCAGCCCCAGCATTTT

v_gene: TRBV5-1
abundance: -
j_gene: TRBJ2-3
d_gene: -
CDR3aa: CASSLASTGHTDTQYF
CDR3nt: TGCGCCAGCAGCTTGGCCTCAACAGGTCACACAGATACGCAGTATTTT

v_gene: TRBV11-2
abundance: -
j_gene: TRBJ2-1
d_gene: -
CDR3aa: CASSFEQGYYEQFF
CDR3nt: TGTGCCAGCAGCTTTGAACAGGGTTATTATGAGCAGTTCTTC

v_gene: TRBV6-4
abundance: -
j_gene: TRBJ2-2
d_gene: -
CDR3aa: CASSDSEEGITGELFF
CDR3nt: TGTGCCAGCAGTGACTCGGAGGAGGGCATCACCGGGGAGCTGTTTTTT

v_gene: TRBV5-6
abundance: -
j_gene: TRBJ1-2
d_gene: TRBD1
CDR3aa: CASSPSGQGSSRGYTF
CDR3nt: TGTGCCAGCAGCCCCTCGGGACAGGGGTCCTCTCGAGGCTACACCTTC

v_gene: TRBV7-3
abundance: once
j_gene: TRBJ2-5
d_gene: -
CDR3aa: CASSPGGTETQYF
CDR3nt: TGTGCCAGTTCCCCTGGGGGGACAGAGACCCAGTACTTC

v_gene: TRBV9
abundance: -
j_gene: TRBJ2-4
d_gene: TRBD2
CDR3aa: CASSVGLAGGPGENIQYF
CDR3nt: TGTGCCAGCAGCGTAGGGCTAGCGGGAGGCCCAGGGGAAAACATTCAGTACTTC